This is a list of T cell receptor beta chains from one sample in a study of cytomegalovirus exposure and HLA in healthy donors. Sequencing used immunoSEQ multiplex PCR; TCRdb keeps in-frame clones, though not all of them. The table shows about 140,000 clones, with around 65% occurring only once. The source material was PBMCs. These TCRs come from a male donor in good health and CMV-seronegative. Both conserved end residues are part of each CDR3. D genes are given only for firm matches. The size field is filled for only some rows; it gives once, few, many or a size class.

j_call	v_call	clone_size	d_call	cdr3_aa	cdr3_nt
TRBJ1-2	TRBV30	.	TRBD1	CAWSPDRASGYTF	TGTGCCTGGAGCCCCGACAGGGCTAGCGGCTACACCTTC
TRBJ2-3	TRBV7-7	few	TRBD1	CASSLGQGSTDTQYF	TGTGCTAGCAGCTTAGGACAGGGCAGCACAGATACGCAGTATTTT
TRBJ1-2	TRBV5-6	.	.	CASSFGSGYTF	TGTGCCAGCAGCTTCGGGAGCGGCTACACCTTC
TRBJ1-1	TRBV5-4	.	TRBD1	CASSLGQGVSNTEAFF	TGTGCCAGCAGCTTGGGACAGGGGGTTTCGAACACTGAAGCTTTCTTT
TRBJ2-5	TRBV9	.	.	CASSVVSQETQYF	TGTGCCAGCAGCGTCGTTAGCCAAGAGACCCAGTACTTC
TRBJ1-6	TRBV27	.	TRBD1	CASSLTGVDNSPLHF	TGTGCCAGCAGTTTAACAGGGGTGGATAATTCACCCCTCCACTTT
TRBJ1-6	TRBV7-2	.	TRBD1	CASSLLDRRNSPLHF	TGTGCCAGCAGCTTATTGGACAGGCGAAATTCACCCCTCCACTTT
TRBJ2-5	TRBV18	.	TRBD2	CASSHYGRGRETQYF	TGTGCCAGCTCACACTACGGGAGGGGACGAGAGACCCAGTACTTC
TRBJ2-7	TRBV7-8	few	TRBD1	CASSLPRTGGKQYF	TGTGCCAGCAGCTTACCGAGGACAGGGGGCAAGCAGTACTTC
TRBJ2-7	TRBV5-4	few	.	CASNGGPGSYEQYF	TGTGCCAGCAACGGCGGACCGGGGTCCTACGAGCAGTACTTC
TRBJ1-4	TRBV9	few	.	CASSAWDNEKLFF	TGTGCCAGCAGCGCATGGGACAACGAAAAACTGTTTTTT
TRBJ1-5	TRBV12-5	.	.	CASAQGYNNQPQHF	TGTGCTAGTGCCCAGGGTTATAACAATCAGCCCCAGCATTTT
TRBJ2-1	TRBV14	.	.	CASSQVPLSYNEQFF	TGTGCCAGCAGCCAAGTCCCCCTATCCTACAATGAGCAGTTCTTC
TRBJ2-5	TRBV6-5	.	TRBD1	CASSYWDRAQETQYF	TGTGCCAGCAGTTACTGGGACAGGGCACAAGAGACCCAGTACTTC
TRBJ1-6	TRBV19	.	.	CASSMTGNNSPLHF	TGTGCCAGTAGTATGACCGGGAATAATTCACCCCTCCACTTT